The next 3 T cell receptor beta chains were all read from a single sample in a study of vaccination and CD4 T cells after COVID-19. Antigens of these TCRs are unknown. This sample's treatment: approximately 9-day PBMC culture with coronavirus spike peptide pools or control peptides (ViraFEST assay). Cultured CD4+ T-cell DNA underwent Oncomine TCR Beta short-read sequencing. TCRdb re-called the PCR reads through MiXCR, storing one row per CDR3 protein. The table lists about 26,000 distinct CDR3 sequences, roughly two fifths of them singletons. Sequenced material: CD4+ T cells from blood, cultured in vitro. Receptors originate from a human donor who had recovered from COVID-19.

This clonotype came up a few times. The rearrangement links TRBV6-5 to TRBJ2-3; D is undetermined. The CDR3 totals 14 residues. The germline gives CDR1 MNHEY, CDR2 SVGAGI. V shed 0 bases and J shed 4 bases, with 8 bases lying between them. The CDR3 sequence is CASSYSNVPDTQYF. CDR3 in DNA: TGTGCCAGCAGTTACTCGAACGTGCCAGATACGCAGTATTTT.

Concerning this clonotype: The junction differs from germline at one of its ends, possibly a read error. V and J are TRBV14 and TRBJ2-5, with unresolved D. The CDR3 is made up of 14 amino acids. CDR1 SGHDN and CDR2 FVKESK come from the germline V gene. The CDR3 loop is CANSQVGWEETQYF. Here the CDR3 DNA reads TGTGCCAACAGCCAAGTCGGTTGGGAAGAGACCCAGTACTTC. The full variable domain, with the rest looked up from reference TRBV14 and TRBJ2-5, is EAGVTQFPSHSVIEKGQTVTLRCDPISGHDNLYWYRRVMGKEIKFLLHFVKESKQDESGMPNNRFLAERTGGTYSTLKVQPAELEDSGVYFCANSQVGWEETQYFGPGTRLLVL.

In nucleotides, the CDR3 is TGTGCCAGCAGCCCCGGTACCGGGACTAGCGGGAAGAGCTCCTACAATGAGCAGTTCTTC. Translated: CASSPGTGTSGKSSYNEQFF. This rearrangement joins TRBV11-3 to TRBJ2-1; 13 bases are shared with TRBD2. The CDR3 length is 20 residues. The germline V gene encodes CDR1 SGHNT and CDR2 YENEEA. The ends lost 5 bases at V and 0 bases at J; junction bases unmatched: 13.